The rows below give T cell receptor beta chains drawn from one sample of a study of cytomegalovirus exposure and HLA in healthy donors. The table came from immunoSEQ multiplex PCR; TCRdb's copy has only in-frame clones and leaves some out. Among 150,000 to 200,000 clones listed, around 87% were seen once. The source material was PBMCs. Receptors were obtained from a woman aged 18 to 35 in good health and CMV-seronegative. CDR3s include the opening cysteine and the closing phenylalanine or tryptophan. D genes are given only for firm matches. Clone sizes are given selectively: once, few, many, or a class where the clone is expanded.

d_gene: .; v_gene: TRBV18; j_gene: TRBJ2-2; abundance: .; CDR3aa: CASSPPETRELFF; CDR3nt: TGTGCCAGCTCACCACCAGAAACAAGGGAGCTGTTTTTT
d_gene: .; v_gene: TRBV6-1; j_gene: TRBJ1-2; abundance: .; CDR3aa: CASRYSGGPVF; CDR3nt: TGTGCCAGCAGGTACTCTGGGGGCCCGGTCTTC
d_gene: .; v_gene: TRBV11-2; j_gene: TRBJ1-1; abundance: .; CDR3aa: CASSLLRGASALNTEAFF; CDR3nt: TGTGCCAGCAGCTTATTAAGGGGCGCGTCCGCTCTGAACACTGAAGCTTTCTTT
d_gene: TRBD1; v_gene: TRBV4-1; j_gene: TRBJ2-7; abundance: once; CDR3aa: CASSQTPPQTGDEQYF; CDR3nt: TGCGCCAGCAGCCAAACTCCTCCGCAGACAGGGGACGAGCAGTACTTC
d_gene: TRBD1; v_gene: TRBV5-1; j_gene: TRBJ1-5; abundance: once; CDR3aa: CASSLGQGAGQPQHF; CDR3nt: TGCGCCAGCAGCTTGGGGCAGGGGGCTGGTCAGCCCCAGCATTTT
d_gene: .; v_gene: TRBV19; j_gene: TRBJ2-5; abundance: .; CDR3aa: CASSIVAGPQETQYF; CDR3nt: TGTGCCAGTAGTATAGTGGCAGGCCCACAAGAGACCCAGTACTTC
d_gene: .; v_gene: TRBV5-6; j_gene: TRBJ2-7; abundance: .; CDR3aa: CASSFPGRGDYEQYF; CDR3nt: TGTGCCAGCAGCTTCCCCGGGAGAGGGGACTACGAGCAGTACTTC
d_gene: .; v_gene: TRBV11-3; j_gene: TRBJ2-1; abundance: .; CDR3aa: CASSLDHSGTSSYNEQFF; CDR3nt: TGTGCCAGCAGCTTAGACCATAGCGGTACGAGCTCCTACAATGAGCAGTTCTTC
d_gene: TRBD1; v_gene: TRBV11-3; j_gene: TRBJ2-5; abundance: few; CDR3aa: CASSLGPGQGVVVVETQYF; CDR3nt: TGTGCCAGCAGCTTGGGCCCGGGACAGGGGGTCGTGGTGGTTGAGACCCAGTACTTC
d_gene: TRBD2; v_gene: TRBV18; j_gene: TRBJ2-1; abundance: .; CDR3aa: CASSPRSSGSQGEQFF; CDR3nt: TGTGCCAGCTCACCACGGTCTAGCGGGAGTCAGGGAGAGCAGTTCTTC
d_gene: .; v_gene: TRBV10-3; j_gene: TRBJ2-7; abundance: .; CDR3aa: CAISESLTGPSSYEQYF; CDR3nt: TGTGCCATCAGTGAGTCCCTGACAGGACCGAGCTCCTACGAGCAGTACTTC
d_gene: TRBD1; v_gene: TRBV5-1; j_gene: TRBJ1-1; abundance: .; CDR3aa: CASSLGTGDTEAFF; CDR3nt: TGCGCCAGCAGCTTGGGCACAGGGGACACTGAAGCTTTCTTT
d_gene: .; v_gene: TRBV6-1; j_gene: TRBJ1-5; abundance: .; CDR3aa: CASSKTFDPNQPQHF; CDR3nt: TGTGCCAGCAGCAAGACATTCGACCCCAATCAGCCCCAGCATTTT
d_gene: TRBD1; v_gene: TRBV4-3; j_gene: TRBJ2-3; abundance: once; CDR3aa: CASSQGGLDRGDTQYF; CDR3nt: TGCGCCAGCAGCCAAGGGGGACTTGACAGGGGTGATACGCAGTATTTT
d_gene: .; v_gene: TRBV7-2; j_gene: TRBJ1-2; abundance: once; CDR3aa: CASSFNPRTYGYTF; CDR3nt: TGTGCCAGCAGCTTCAATCCTCGGACTTATGGCTACACCTTC
d_gene: TRBD2; v_gene: TRBV11-2; j_gene: TRBJ2-7; abundance: .; CDR3aa: CASSPIAGDGEQYF; CDR3nt: TGTGCCAGCAGCCCGATAGCGGGAGATGGCGAGCAGTACTTC
d_gene: .; v_gene: TRBV7-9; j_gene: TRBJ2-3; abundance: .; CDR3aa: CASSLGLKGDTDTQYF; CDR3nt: TGTGCCAGCAGCTTAGGATTAAAGGGAGATACAGATACGCAGTATTTT
d_gene: TRBD2; v_gene: TRBV5-1; j_gene: TRBJ2-1; abundance: .; CDR3aa: CASSLTIAGGPGEQFF; CDR3nt: TGCGCCAGCAGCTTAACTATAGCGGGGGGGCCTGGTGAGCAGTTCTTC
d_gene: .; v_gene: TRBV30; j_gene: TRBJ2-7; abundance: .; CDR3aa: CAWGRDTLSYEQYF; CDR3nt: TGTGCCTGGGGCCGGGACACCCTTAGCTACGAGCAGTACTTC
d_gene: TRBD1; v_gene: TRBV30; j_gene: TRBJ1-4; abundance: .; CDR3aa: CAWNLNRGREKLFF; CDR3nt: TGTGCCTGGAACCTGAACAGGGGCCGGGAAAAACTGTTTTTT
d_gene: TRBD1; v_gene: TRBV5-1; j_gene: TRBJ1-4; abundance: few; CDR3aa: CASSQTGSLKELFF; CDR3nt: TGCGCCAGCAGCCAGACAGGGAGCCTGAAAGAACTGTTTTTT
d_gene: .; v_gene: TRBV2; j_gene: TRBJ2-5; abundance: .; CDR3aa: CASSEPLAWETQYF; CDR3nt: TGTGCCAGCAGCGAGCCCCTAGCGTGGGAGACCCAGTACTTC
d_gene: TRBD1; v_gene: TRBV30; j_gene: TRBJ2-1; abundance: .; CDR3aa: CAWSGFRDRSYNEQFF; CDR3nt: TGTGCCTGGAGTGGCTTCCGGGACAGGAGTTACAATGAGCAGTTCTTC
d_gene: TRBD2; v_gene: TRBV4-2; j_gene: TRBJ2-2; abundance: .; CDR3aa: CASSLHGTSGTGELFF; CDR3nt: TGTGCCAGCAGCCTCCACGGGACTAGCGGCACCGGAGAGCTGTTTTTT
d_gene: TRBD1; v_gene: TRBV7-8; j_gene: TRBJ2-7; abundance: .; CDR3aa: CASSLTRQGAYEQYF; CDR3nt: TGTGCCAGCAGCTTAACGAGACAGGGGGCTTACGAGCAGTACTTC
d_gene: .; v_gene: TRBV21-1; j_gene: TRBJ2-7; abundance: .; CDR3aa: CASSKVPDSYEQYF; CDR3nt: TGTGCCAGCAGCAAAGTCCCGGACAGCTACGAGCAGTACTTC
d_gene: TRBD1; v_gene: TRBV4-2; j_gene: TRBJ1-3; abundance: .; CDR3aa: CASSQDMTGRGNTIYF; CDR3nt: TGTGCCAGCAGCCAAGATATGACAGGGCGAGGAAACACCATATATTTT
d_gene: .; v_gene: TRBV11-2; j_gene: TRBJ1-2; abundance: few; CDR3aa: CASSLSSGLNYGYTF; CDR3nt: TGTGCCAGCAGCTTATCAAGTGGACTCAACTATGGCTACACCTTC
d_gene: TRBD1; v_gene: TRBV5-1; j_gene: TRBJ2-7; abundance: .; CDR3aa: CASSPDRGPNEQYF; CDR3nt: TGCGCCAGCAGTCCGGACAGGGGGCCGAACGAGCAGTACTTC
d_gene: TRBD1; v_gene: TRBV6-5; j_gene: TRBJ2-7; abundance: .; CDR3aa: CASSSGQGNQYEQYF; CDR3nt: TGTGCCAGCAGTTCGGGACAGGGTAATCAATACGAGCAGTACTTC
d_gene: TRBD1; v_gene: TRBV5-4; j_gene: TRBJ1-2; abundance: .; CDR3aa: CASSPGQGASIIGYTF; CDR3nt: TGTGCCAGCAGCCCCGGACAGGGGGCGTCAATTATCGGCTACACCTTC
d_gene: .; v_gene: TRBV7-9; j_gene: TRBJ2-1; abundance: .; CDR3aa: CASSLWRGGNNEQFF; CDR3nt: TGTGCCAGCAGCTTGTGGCGGGGTGGAAACAATGAGCAGTTCTTC
d_gene: .; v_gene: TRBV4-1; j_gene: TRBJ1-2; abundance: .; CDR3aa: CASSYRASLTGSLDGYTF; CDR3nt: TGCGCCAGCAGTTACAGAGCCTCTCTCACGGGGTCCCTAGATGGCTACACCTTC
d_gene: TRBD2; v_gene: TRBV7-2; j_gene: TRBJ2-1; abundance: .; CDR3aa: CASSRGGGSSYNEQFF; CDR3nt: TGTGCCAGCAGCCGAGGCGGGGGGAGCTCCTACAATGAGCAGTTCTTC
d_gene: .; v_gene: TRBV7-2; j_gene: TRBJ1-3; abundance: .; CDR3aa: CASSLFWGSSGNTIYF; CDR3nt: TGTGCCAGCAGCTTATTTTGGGGCAGCTCTGGAAACACCATATATTTT
d_gene: .; v_gene: TRBV4-3; j_gene: TRBJ1-3; abundance: .; CDR3aa: CASSQDWSSGNTIYF; CDR3nt: TGCGCCAGCAGCCAAGATTGGAGCTCTGGAAACACCATATATTTT
d_gene: .; v_gene: TRBV7-2; j_gene: TRBJ2-7; abundance: .; CDR3aa: CASSLVGSNPGQYF; CDR3nt: TGTGCCAGCAGCTTAGTCGGTTCCAACCCAGGGCAGTACTTC
d_gene: .; v_gene: TRBV11-3; j_gene: TRBJ1-3; abundance: once; CDR3aa: CASSGPTGVAGNTIYF; CDR3nt: TGTGCCAGCAGCGGCCCTACGGGGGTCGCGGGAAACACCATATATTTT
d_gene: .; v_gene: TRBV27; j_gene: TRBJ1-4; abundance: .; CDR3aa: CASSLLTGFPEKLFF; CDR3nt: TGTGCCAGCAGTTTGTTAACCGGGTTCCCCGAAAAACTGTTTTTT
d_gene: .; v_gene: TRBV6-1; j_gene: TRBJ2-7; abundance: .; CDR3aa: CASSEGTGRRYEQYF; CDR3nt: TGTGCCAGCAGTGAAGGGACTGGGAGGCGCTACGAGCAGTACTTC
d_gene: TRBD1; v_gene: TRBV28; j_gene: TRBJ1-3; abundance: .; CDR3aa: CASRQDRVSNTIYF; CDR3nt: TGTGCCAGCAGACAGGACAGGGTTTCAAACACCATATATTTT
d_gene: TRBD1; v_gene: TRBV6-5; j_gene: TRBJ1-6; abundance: .; CDR3aa: CASRGPGQAESPLHF; CDR3nt: TGTGCCAGCAGGGGGCCGGGACAGGCAGAGTCACCCCTCCACTTT
d_gene: TRBD2; v_gene: TRBV2; j_gene: TRBJ2-7; abundance: .; CDR3aa: CASSGLGTTSGLSYEQYF; CDR3nt: TGTGCCAGCAGTGGATTGGGGACGACTAGCGGACTCTCCTACGAGCAGTACTTC
d_gene: TRBD1; v_gene: TRBV19; j_gene: TRBJ1-2; abundance: .; CDR3aa: CACRDRKFSGYTF; CDR3nt: TGTGCCTGCCGGGACAGGAAGTTTAGTGGCTACACCTTC
d_gene: TRBD1; v_gene: TRBV7-9; j_gene: TRBJ2-5; abundance: .; CDR3aa: CASSPWTGGSPETQYF; CDR3nt: TGTGCCAGCAGCCCTTGGACAGGGGGCTCCCCAGAGACCCAGTACTTC